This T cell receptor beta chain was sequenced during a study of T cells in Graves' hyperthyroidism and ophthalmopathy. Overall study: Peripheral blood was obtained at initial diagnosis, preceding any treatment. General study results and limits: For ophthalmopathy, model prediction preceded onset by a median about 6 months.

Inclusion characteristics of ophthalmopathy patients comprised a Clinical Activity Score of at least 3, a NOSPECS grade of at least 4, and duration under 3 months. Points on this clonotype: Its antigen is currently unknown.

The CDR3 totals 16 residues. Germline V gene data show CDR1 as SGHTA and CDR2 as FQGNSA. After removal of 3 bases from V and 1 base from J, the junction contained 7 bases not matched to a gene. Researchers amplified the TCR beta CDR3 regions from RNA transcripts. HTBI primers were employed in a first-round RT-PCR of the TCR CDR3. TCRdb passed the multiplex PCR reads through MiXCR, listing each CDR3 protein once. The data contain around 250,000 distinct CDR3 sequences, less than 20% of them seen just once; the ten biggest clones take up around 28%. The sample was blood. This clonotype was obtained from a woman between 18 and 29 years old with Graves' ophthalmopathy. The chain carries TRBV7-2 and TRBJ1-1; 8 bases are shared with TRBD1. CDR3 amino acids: CASSLLSGGSNTEAFF. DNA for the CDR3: TGTGCCAGCAGCTTGTTGTCAGGGGGCTCGAACACTGAAGCTTTCTTT.